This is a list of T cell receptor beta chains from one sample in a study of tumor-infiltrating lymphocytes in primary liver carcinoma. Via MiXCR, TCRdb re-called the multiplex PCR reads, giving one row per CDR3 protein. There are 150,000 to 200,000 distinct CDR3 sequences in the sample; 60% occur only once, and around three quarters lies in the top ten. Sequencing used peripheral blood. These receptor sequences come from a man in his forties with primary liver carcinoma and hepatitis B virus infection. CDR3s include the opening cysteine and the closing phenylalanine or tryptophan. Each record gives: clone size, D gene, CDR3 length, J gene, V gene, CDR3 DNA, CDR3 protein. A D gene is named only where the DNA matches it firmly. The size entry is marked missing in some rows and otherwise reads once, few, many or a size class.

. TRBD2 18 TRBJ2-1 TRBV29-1 TGCAGCGTTGGTAATAGCGGGGGAATCAGAGGCTCCTACAATGAGCAGTTCTTC CSVGNSGGIRGSYNEQFF
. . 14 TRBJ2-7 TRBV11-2 TGTACCAGCAGCTTGATGGGGGACTCGGGCGGGCAGTACTTC CTSSLMGDSGGQYF
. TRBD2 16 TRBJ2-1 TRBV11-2 TGTGCTAGCAGCTCGCGCCACAGCGGGAGGATCTATGAACAGTTCTTC CASSSRHSGRIYEQFF
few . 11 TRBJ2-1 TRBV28 TGTGCCACCCGTGGAGGGGGTGAGCAGTTCTTC CATRGGGEQFF
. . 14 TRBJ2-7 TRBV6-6 TGTGCCAGCAGTTACAAAAGGGACTCCTACGAGCAGTACTTC CASSYKRDSYEQYF
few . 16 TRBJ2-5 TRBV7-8 TGTGCCAGTAGCCTAGACCCGGGACAAATATTAGAGACCCAGTACTTC CASSLDPGQILETQYF
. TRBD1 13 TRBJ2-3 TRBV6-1 TGTGCCTGCAGTGAACAGGGGGCAGATACGCAGTATTTT CACSEQGADTQYF
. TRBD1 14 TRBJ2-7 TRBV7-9 TGTGCCAGCAGCTACGGACAGGTTACCTACGAGCAGTACTTC CASSYGQVTYEQYF
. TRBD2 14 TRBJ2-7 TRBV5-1 TGCGCCAGCAGCTTCAGTCTAGCGGGAGGGGAGCAGTACTTC CASSFSLAGGEQYF
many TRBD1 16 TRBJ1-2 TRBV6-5 TGTGCCAGCAGCCATGTGAGGACAGGGGGTACCTATGGCTACACCTTC CASSHVRTGGTYGYTF
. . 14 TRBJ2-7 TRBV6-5 TGTGCCAGCAGTTACTCGAGACAATCCTACGAGCAGTACTTC CASSYSRQSYEQYF
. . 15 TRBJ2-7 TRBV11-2 TGTGCCAGCAGCTTAGAACGAGTACAGAGCTACGAGCAGTACTTC CASSLERVQSYEQYF
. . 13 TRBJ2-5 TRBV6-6 TGTGCCAGCAGTTACTCGGCCGAGCAGACCCGGTACTTC CASSYSAEQTRYF
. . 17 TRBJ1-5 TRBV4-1 TGCGTCAGCAGCCAAGATCCCCACAGTGGCGACAATCAGCCCCAGCATTTT CVSSQDPHSGDNQPQHF
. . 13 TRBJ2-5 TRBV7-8 TGTGCCAGCAGCCAGACCCGGGACACGACCCAGTACTTC CASSQTRDTTQYF
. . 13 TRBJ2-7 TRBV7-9 TGTGCCAGCAGCTTAACCACTTCCTACGAGCAGTACTTC CASSLTTSYEQYF
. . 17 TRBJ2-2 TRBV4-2 TGTGCCAGCGCTGGGGGAGGTGGGGTCCGGAGAACCGGGGAGCTGTTTTTT CASAGGGGVRRTGELFF
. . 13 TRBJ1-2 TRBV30 TGTGCCTGGAGTGGAGCCTTCCACTATGGCTACACCTTC CAWSGAFHYGYTF
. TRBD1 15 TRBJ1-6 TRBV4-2 TGTGCCAGCGCTCCATCAGGGGGCCCCAATTCACCCCTCCACTTT CASAPSGGPNSPLHF
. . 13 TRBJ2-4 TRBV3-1 TGTGCCAGTAGCCTCACCGAGAAAAACATTCAGTACTTC CASSLTEKNIQYF
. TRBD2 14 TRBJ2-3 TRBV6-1 TGTGCCAGCAATTCCCAAGGGACTACCGATACGCAGTATTTT CASNSQGTTDTQYF
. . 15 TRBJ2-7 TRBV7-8 TGTGCCAGCAGCTTAGCTATTGACGGATCCTACGAGCAGTACTTC CASSLAIDGSYEQYF
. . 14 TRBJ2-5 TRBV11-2 TGTGCCAGTAGCTTATCCTGGTTCCAAGAGACCCAGTACTTC CASSLSWFQETQYF
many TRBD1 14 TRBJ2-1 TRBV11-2 TGTGCCAGCAGCCGAGGGTCCGGGGACAGGGGGCAGTTCTTC CASSRGSGDRGQFF
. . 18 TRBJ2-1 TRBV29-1 TGCAGCGTTGAAGATCGAGGCCCCCGCAAGGGATCCTACAATGAGCAGTTCTTC CSVEDRGPRKGSYNEQFF
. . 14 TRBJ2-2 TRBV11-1 TGTGCCAGCAGCCACAAGGGTAACACCGGGGAGATGTTTTTT CASSHKGNTGEMFF
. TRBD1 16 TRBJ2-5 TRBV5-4 TGTGCCAGCAGCTTGGTAGGACAGGGGGTGGGTGAGACCCAGTACTTC CASSLVGQGVGETQYF
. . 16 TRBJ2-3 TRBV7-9 TGTGCCAGCAGCTCGGGTTATAGAGGACACACAGATACGCGGTATTTT CASSSGYRGHTDTRYF
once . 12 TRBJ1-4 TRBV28 TGTGCCACCTCACAGTACTATGTAAAACTGTTTTTT CATSQYYVKLFF
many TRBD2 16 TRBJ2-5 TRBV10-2 TGCGCCAGCAGTAACGGGACTAGCGGGTTTGGGGGGACCCAGTACTTC CASSNGTSGFGGTQYF
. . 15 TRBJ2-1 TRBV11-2 TGTGCCAGCAGTTCCAGGGGCACTATGCTCGATGATCAGTTCTTC CASSSRGTMLDDQFF
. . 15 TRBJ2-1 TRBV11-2 TGTGCCAGCAAGTCGGGATACGACTTTTACAATGAGCAGTTCTTC CASKSGYDFYNEQFF
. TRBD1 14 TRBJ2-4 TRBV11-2 TGTGTGAGCAGCTTAGAAGGTACAGGGGGCATTCAGTACTTC CVSSLEGTGGIQYF